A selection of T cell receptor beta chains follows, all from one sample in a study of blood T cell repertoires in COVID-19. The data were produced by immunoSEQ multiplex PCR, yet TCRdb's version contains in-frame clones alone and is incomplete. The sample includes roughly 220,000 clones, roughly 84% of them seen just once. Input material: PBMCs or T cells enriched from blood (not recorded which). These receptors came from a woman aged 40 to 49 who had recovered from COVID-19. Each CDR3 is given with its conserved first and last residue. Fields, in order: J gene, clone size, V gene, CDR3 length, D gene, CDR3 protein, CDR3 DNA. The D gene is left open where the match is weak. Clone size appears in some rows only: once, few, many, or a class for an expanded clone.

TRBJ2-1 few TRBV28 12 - CASSSGSFRQFF TGTGCCAGCAGTTCGGGGTCCTTCAGGCAGTTCTTC
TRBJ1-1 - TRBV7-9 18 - CASSLSRGGVPRYSEAFF TGTGCCAGCAGCTTATCTCGTGGGGGGGTCCCCCGTTATTCTGAAGCTTTCTTT
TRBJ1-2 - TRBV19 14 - CASSIEDRRRGYTF TGTGCCAGTAGTATAGAAGACAGGCGGCGGGGCTACACCTTC
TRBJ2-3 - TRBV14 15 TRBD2 CASSRDYPYPGTQYF TGTGCCAGCAGCCGGGACTATCCCTACCCTGGTACGCAGTATTTT
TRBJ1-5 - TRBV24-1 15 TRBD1 CATSDRTGVLRPQHF TGTGCTACCAGTGATCGGACAGGGGTTCTTCGGCCCCAGCATTTT
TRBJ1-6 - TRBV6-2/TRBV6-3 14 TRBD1 CASSPTGDSSPLHF TGTGCCAGCAGCCCGACAGGGGACAGCTCACCCCTCCACTTT
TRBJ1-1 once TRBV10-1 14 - CASSETARNTEAFF TGCGCCAGCAGTGAGACAGCTCGGAACACTGAAGCTTTCTTT
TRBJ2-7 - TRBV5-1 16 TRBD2 CASSLDGSGFPYEQYF TGCGCCAGCAGCTTGGATGGTAGCGGGTTCCCCTACGAGCAGTACTTC
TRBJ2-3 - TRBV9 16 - CASSVGLIGGTDTQYF TGTGCCAGCAGCGTGGGACTTATCGGGGGCACAGATACGCAGTATTTT
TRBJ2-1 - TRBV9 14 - CASSVAGSGDEQFF TGTGCCAGCAGCGTCGCAGGATCAGGGGATGAGCAGTTCTTC
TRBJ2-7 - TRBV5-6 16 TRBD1 CASSRITAGGSYEQYF TGTGCCAGCAGCCGTATAACGGCAGGGGGCTCCTACGAGCAGTACTTC
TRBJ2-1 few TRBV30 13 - CAWARAEAGEQFF TGTGCCTGGGCAAGGGCGGAGGCGGGTGAGCAGTTCTTC
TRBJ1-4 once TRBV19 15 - CASSVAGASNEKLFF TGTGCCAGTAGTGTCGCAGGGGCCTCTAATGAAAAACTGTTTTTT
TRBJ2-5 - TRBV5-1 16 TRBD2 CASSLVLAGGRETQYF TGCGCCAGCAGCTTGGTACTAGCGGGAGGCCGGGAGACCCAGTACTTC
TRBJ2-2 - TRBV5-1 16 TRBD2 CASSPTSGRSTGELFF TGCGCCAGCAGCCCCACTAGCGGGAGGAGTACCGGGGAGCTGTTTTTT
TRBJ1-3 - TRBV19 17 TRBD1 CASSDRTGGWVGNTIYF TGTGCCAGTAGTGACCGGACAGGGGGATGGGTTGGAAACACCATATATTTT
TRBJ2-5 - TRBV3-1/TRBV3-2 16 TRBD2 CASSQTLAGYQETQYF TGTGCCAGCAGCCAAACACTAGCGGGGTACCAAGAGACCCAGTACTTC
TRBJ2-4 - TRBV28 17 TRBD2 CASSGWTSGVAKNIQYF TGTGCCAGCAGTGGTTGGACTAGCGGGGTAGCCAAAAACATTCAGTACTTC
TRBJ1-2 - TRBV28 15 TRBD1 CASRNPRGQGNGYTF TGTGCCAGCAGGAACCCAAGGGGACAGGGGAATGGCTACACCTTC
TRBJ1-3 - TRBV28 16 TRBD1 CASSSYRGLSGNTIYF TGTGCCAGCAGTTCTTACAGGGGGCTGAGTGGAAACACCATATATTTT
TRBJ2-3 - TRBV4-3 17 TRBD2 CASSANLAGGPTDTQYF TGCGCCAGCAGCGCGAATCTAGCGGGAGGGCCCACAGATACGCAGTATTTT
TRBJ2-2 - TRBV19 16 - CASSIFGGLNTGELFF TGTGCCAGTAGTATTTTTGGAGGGCTAAACACCGGGGAGCTGTTTTTT
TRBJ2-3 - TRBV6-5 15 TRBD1 CASFLRGPGTDTQYF TGTGCCAGCTTCCTTAGGGGGCCAGGGACAGATACGCAGTATTTT
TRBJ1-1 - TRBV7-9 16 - CASSPSPRTPNTEAFF TGTGCCAGCAGCCCCTCACCCAGAACCCCCAACACTGAAGCTTTCTTT
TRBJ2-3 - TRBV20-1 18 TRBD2 CSASVAEASGSFADTQYF TGCAGTGCTAGTGTGGCGGAGGCTAGCGGGAGTTTCGCAGATACGCAGTATTTT
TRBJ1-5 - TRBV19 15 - CASSMVRRTNQPQHF TGTGCCAGTAGTATGGTTCGCAGGACAAATCAGCCCCAGCATTTT
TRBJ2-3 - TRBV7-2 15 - CASSFLGSSTDTQYF TGTGCCAGCAGCTTTCTCGGGAGTAGCACAGATACGCAGTATTTT
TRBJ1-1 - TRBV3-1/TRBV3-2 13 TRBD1 CASSQGGTDEAFF TGTGCCAGCAGCCAAGGAGGGACAGACGAAGCTTTCTTT